The sequence of this TCR beta chain was determined in a study of cytomegalovirus exposure and HLA in healthy donors. Study results and caveats: According to a later analysis, donors in an Asian-associated ancestry cluster reportedly had fewer N-insertions than the approximately 730-donor mean. The authors excluded some V segments, including TRBV6-2 and TRBV6-3, as indistinguishable. As immune exposure information, only CMV serostatus was available.

Of note for this clone: Its antigen is undetermined.

Germline CDR1 reads SGHDT; CDR2 reads YYEEEE. J was trimmed by 4 bases and V by 3 bases; bases with no gene match: 3. CDR3 size: 15 residues. Amplification used 60 Vbeta primers and 13 Jbeta primers. The assay was immunoSEQ multiplex PCR, and TCRdb's table has in-frame clones only and misses some. The sample yields roughly 200,000 clones, roughly 80% seen once. The clonotype originates from a woman aged 40 to 49 in good health and CMV-seronegative. Sequencing was done on a sample of PBMCs. The V gene is TRBV5-6, the J gene TRBJ2-2, with TRBD2 identical over 10 bases. CDR3 nucleotides: TGTGCCAGCAGCTCCGGGACTAGCGTCACCGGGGAGCTGTTTTTT. Protein: CASSSGTSVTGELFF. Full variable domain (outside the CDR3, taken from reference TRBV5-6 and TRBJ2-2): DAGVTQSPTHLIKTRGQQVTLRCSPKSGHDTVSWYQQALGQGPQFIFQYYEEEERQRGNFPDRFSGHQFPNYSSELNVNALLLGDSALYLCASSSGTSVTGELFFGEGSRLTVL.